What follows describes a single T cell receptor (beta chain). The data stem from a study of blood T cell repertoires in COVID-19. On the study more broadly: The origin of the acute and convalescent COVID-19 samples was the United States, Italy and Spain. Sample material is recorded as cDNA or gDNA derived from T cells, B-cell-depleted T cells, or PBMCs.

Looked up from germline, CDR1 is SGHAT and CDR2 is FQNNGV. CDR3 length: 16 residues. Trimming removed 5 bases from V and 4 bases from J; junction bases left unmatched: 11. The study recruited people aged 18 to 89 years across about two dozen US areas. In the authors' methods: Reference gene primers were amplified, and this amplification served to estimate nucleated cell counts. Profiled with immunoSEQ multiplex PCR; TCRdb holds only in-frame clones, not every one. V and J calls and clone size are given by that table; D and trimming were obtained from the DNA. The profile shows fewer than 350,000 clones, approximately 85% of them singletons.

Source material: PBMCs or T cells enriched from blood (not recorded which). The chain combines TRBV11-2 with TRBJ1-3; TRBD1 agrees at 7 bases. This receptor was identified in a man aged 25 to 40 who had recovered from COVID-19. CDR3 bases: TGTGCCAGCAGCCCTACTACCGGGACAGTGGGAAACACCATATATTTT. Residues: CASSPTTGTVGNTIYF. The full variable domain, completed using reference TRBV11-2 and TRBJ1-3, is EAGVAQSPRYKIIEKRQSVAFWCNPISGHATLYWYQQILGQGPKLLIQFQNNGVVDDSQLPKDRFSAERLKGVDSTLKIQPAKLEDSAVYLCASSPTTGTVGNTIYFGEGSWLTVV.